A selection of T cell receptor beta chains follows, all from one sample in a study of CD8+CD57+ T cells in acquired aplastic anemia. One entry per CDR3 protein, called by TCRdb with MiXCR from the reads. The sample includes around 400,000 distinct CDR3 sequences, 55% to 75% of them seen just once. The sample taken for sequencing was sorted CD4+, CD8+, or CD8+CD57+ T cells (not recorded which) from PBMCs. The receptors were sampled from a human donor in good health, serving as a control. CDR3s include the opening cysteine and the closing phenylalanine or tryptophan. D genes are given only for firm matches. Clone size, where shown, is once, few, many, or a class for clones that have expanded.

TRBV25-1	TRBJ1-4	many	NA	TGTGCCAGCAGTGAATCGGGAGGGGGGAGGCAAAAACTGTTTTTT	CASSESGGGRQKLFF
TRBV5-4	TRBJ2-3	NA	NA	TGCGCCAGCAGCCAAGCTTGGGGGACATTCTCCACAGATACGCAGTATTTT	CASSQAWGTFSTDTQYF
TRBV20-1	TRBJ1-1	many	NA	TGCAGTCCCCGGACTGACGGCCTGAACACTGAAGCTTTCTTT	CSPRTDGLNTEAFF
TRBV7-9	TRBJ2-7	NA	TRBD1	TGTGCCAGCAGCCCCCGACAGGGCTACGAGCAGTACTTC	CASSPRQGYEQYF
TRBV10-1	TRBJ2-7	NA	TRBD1	TGCGCCAGCAGTGAGTCTCCGAGACAGGGCTACGAGCAGTACTTC	CASSESPRQGYEQYF
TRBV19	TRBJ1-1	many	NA	TGTGCCAGTAGTATGAGACAGATGAACACTGAAGCTTTCTTT	CASSMRQMNTEAFF
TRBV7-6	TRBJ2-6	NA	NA	TGTGCCAGCAGCTTAGCGTTGGCAGGGATGAACACCCAGCTGACTTTC	CASSLALAGMNTQLTF
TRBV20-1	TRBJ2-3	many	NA	TGCAGTGCTACTCGGGGGACCACAGATACGCAGTATTTT	CSATRGTTDTQYF
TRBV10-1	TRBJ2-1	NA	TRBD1	TGCGCCAGCAGTGAGCGGACAGGGGCTCCCAATGAGCAGTTCTTC	CASSERTGAPNEQFF
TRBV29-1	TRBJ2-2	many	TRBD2	TGCAGCGTTAGGCCCCGGGGGGGTAGCGGGGGAGTAAACACCGGGGAGCTGTTTTTT	CSVRPRGGSGGVNTGELFF
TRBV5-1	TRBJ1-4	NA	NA	TGCGCCAGCAGCGTTGATGGTTTGCGGACACTGTTTTTT	CASSVDGLRTLFF
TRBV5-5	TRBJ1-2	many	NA	TGTGCCAGCAGCTTGGATTGGGGCCACTATGGCTACACCTTC	CASSLDWGHYGYTF
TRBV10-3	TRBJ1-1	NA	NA	TGTGCCATCAGTGGCCAGGTCGACAACACTGAAGCTTTCTTT	CAISGQVDNTEAFF
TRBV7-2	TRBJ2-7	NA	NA	TGCGCCAGCAGCTTCGATTTAGGAGGGGTCGACGCGCAGTACTTC	CASSFDLGGVDAQYF
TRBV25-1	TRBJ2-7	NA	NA	TGTGCCAGCAGCAATCCAGGGAAAAGTAACGAGCAGTACTTC	CASSNPGKSNEQYF
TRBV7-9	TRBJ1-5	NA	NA	TGTGCCAGCAGCTTAGGATCAAGGAATCAGCCCCAGCATTTT	CASSLGSRNQPQHF
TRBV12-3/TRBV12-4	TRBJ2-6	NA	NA	TGTGCCAGCAGTCTAGACCGGGGAGTGAAGGCCAACGTCCTGACTTTC	CASSLDRGVKANVLTF
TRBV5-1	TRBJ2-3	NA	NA	TGCGCCAGCAGCCCGGCCGGGCACTCACCTGATACGCAGTATTTT	CASSPAGHSPDTQYF
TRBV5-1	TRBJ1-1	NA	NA	TGCGCCAGCAGCTTAAGCACCTTGAACACTGAAGCTTTCTTT	CASSLSTLNTEAFF
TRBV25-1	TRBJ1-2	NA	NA	TGTGCCAGCAGTGACGCCGCCAGGGCAGCCTATGGCTACACCTTC	CASSDAARAAYGYTF
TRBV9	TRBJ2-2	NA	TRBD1	TGTGCCAGCAGCGGAGAAAGGGGGCTAACCGGGGAGCCCGGGGAGCTGTTTTTT	CASSGERGLTGEPGELFF
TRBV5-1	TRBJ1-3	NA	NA	TGCGCCAGCAGCTTGTCCTCACGGTTCTCTGGAAACACCATATATTTC	CASSLSSRFSGNTIYF
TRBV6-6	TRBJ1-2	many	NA	TGTGCCAGCAGACCCCTTAGCGTCTATGGCTACACCTTC	CASRPLSVYGYTF
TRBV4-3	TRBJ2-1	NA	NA	TGCGCCAGCAGTGATTCGGCAGGGGCCCTCGGGTTGAATGAGCAGTTCTTC	CASSDSAGALGLNEQFF
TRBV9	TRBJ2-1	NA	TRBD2	TGTGCCAGCAGCACCTACCGGGAGGGGAATGAGCAGTTCTTC	CASSTYREGNEQFF
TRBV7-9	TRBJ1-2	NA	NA	TGTGCCAGCAGCTCAGACGAGAATCAGCCCCAGCATTTTACCTTC	CASSSDENQPQHFTF
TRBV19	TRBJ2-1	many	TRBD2	TGTGCCAGTATGCCCGGGGGGGGCAATGAGCAGTTCTTC	CASMPGGGNEQFF
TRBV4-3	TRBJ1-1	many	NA	TGCGCCAGCAGCCAAGAGGCAGGGCAAGCTTTCTTT	CASSQEAGQAFF
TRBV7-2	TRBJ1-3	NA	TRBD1	TGTGCCAGCAGCTTAGAACAGGGGGATCATTCACCCCTCTATTTT	CASSLEQGDHSPLYF
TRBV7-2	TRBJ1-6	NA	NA	TGTGCCAGCCACGGGGGCAGACAAGAGACCCAGTACTTCTTT	CASHGGRQETQYFF
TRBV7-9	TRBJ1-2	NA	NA	TGTGCCACTTGCGGATCGGCTGGCTACGCCTTC	CATCGSAGYAF
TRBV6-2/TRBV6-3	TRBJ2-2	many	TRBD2	TGTGCCAGCAGTTACGGGCTAGCGGGGCACACCGGGGAGCTGTTTTTT	CASSYGLAGHTGELFF
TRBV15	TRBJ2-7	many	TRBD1	TGTGCCACCAGCAGTGGACAGGGGTACGAGCAGTACTTC	CATSSGQGYEQYF
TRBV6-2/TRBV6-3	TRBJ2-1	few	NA	TGTGCCAGCAGACCTTACACCGGGACCTCCTACAATGAGCAGTTCTTC	CASRPYTGTSYNEQFF
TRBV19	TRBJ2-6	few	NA	TGTGCCAGTGGCTGGGCCAACGTCCTGACTTTC	CASGWANVLTF
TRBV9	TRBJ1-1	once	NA	TGTGCCAGCAGCGTACCAGTTCAGGGCAAAACTGAAGCTTTCTTT	CASSVPVQGKTEAFF
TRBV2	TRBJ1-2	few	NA	TGTGCCAGCAGTGAAGATAATGCCATGGGACATGGCTACACCTTC	CASSEDNAMGHGYTF
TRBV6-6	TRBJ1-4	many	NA	TGTGCCAGCAGTTATTCCAGAAGCGATGAAAAACTGTTTTTT	CASSYSRSDEKLFF
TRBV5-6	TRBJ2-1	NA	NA	TGTGCCAGCAGCTTGAGGCAGGGGGGCTCAAGCGATCCGTTCTTC	CASSLRQGGSSDPFF
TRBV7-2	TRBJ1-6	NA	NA	TGTGCCAGCAGGGGTGGTTGGGAGGTGAATTCGCCCCTCCACTTT	CASRGGWEVNSPLHF
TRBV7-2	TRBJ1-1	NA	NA	TGTGCCAGCAGGTACAGAGCCTGGCACACTGAAGCTTTCTTT	CASRYRAWHTEAFF
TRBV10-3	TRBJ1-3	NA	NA	TGTGCCATCAGTGAGAGGGGCAGCTCTGGAAACACCATATATTTT	CAISERGSSGNTIYF
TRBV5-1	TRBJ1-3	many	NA	TGCGCCAGCAGCGAGGACAGTCTCTCTGGAAACACCATATATTTT	CASSEDSLSGNTIYF
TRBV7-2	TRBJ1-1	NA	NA	TGTGCCAGCAGCTTAGGGGGAGGCTCTAGCACGAATACGGAAGCTTTCTTT	CASSLGGGSSTNTEAFF
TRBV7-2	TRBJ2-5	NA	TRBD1	TGTGCCAGCAGCGATCTAACAGGGGTGCAAGAGACCCAGTACTTC	CASSDLTGVQETQYF
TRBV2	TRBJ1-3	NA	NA	TGTGCCAGCAGTGAGGACAGTGGGTTT	CASSEDSGF
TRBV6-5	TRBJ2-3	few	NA	TGCGCCAGCAGTGGGAACTCGCGCACAGATACGCAGTATTTT	CASSGNSRTDTQYF
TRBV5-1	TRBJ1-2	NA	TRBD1	TGTGCCAGCAGCGGGGTGGCAGGGGGCAAATATGGCTACACCTTC	CASSGVAGGKYGYTF
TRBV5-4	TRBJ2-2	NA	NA	TGTGCCAGCAGCTTTGTGGGGGCCGGGGAGCTGTTTTTT	CASSFVGAGELFF
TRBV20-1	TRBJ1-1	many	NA	TGCAGTGCTAGAGGGGTGAACACTGAAGCTTTCTTT	CSARGVNTEAFF